A selection of T cell receptor beta chains follows, all from one sample in a study of blood T cell repertoires in COVID-19. Sequenced by immunoSEQ multiplex PCR; TCRdb stores in-frame clones only, minus some. The sample consists of 200,000 to 300,000 clones, over 70% of them appearing once. The specimen sequenced was peripheral blood. The receptor source for this set is a woman at least 80 years old with acute or convalescent COVID-19. Both conserved end residues are part of each CDR3. The D gene is left open where the match is weak. Size is omitted from some rows. Given values are once, few, many or a class for expanded clones.

D: TRBD2
J: TRBJ2-4
size: NA
length: 17
V: TRBV6-1
DNA: TGTGCCAGCAGTGCTAGCGGACTAGCGGGGGAGGTAAACATTCAGTACTTC
CDR3: CASSASGLAGEVNIQYF

D: TRBD1
J: TRBJ1-2
size: NA
length: 14
V: TRBV6-6
DNA: TGTGCCAGCAGTGAGGGACAGGTTGGCTATGGCTACACCTTC
CDR3: CASSEGQVGYGYTF

D: NA
J: TRBJ2-1
size: NA
length: 18
V: TRBV6-2/TRBV6-3
DNA: TGTGCCAGCAGTTACCTAGGGGCTAGCGTTGAACGGTACAATGAGCAGTTCTTC
CDR3: CASSYLGASVERYNEQFF

D: TRBD1
J: TRBJ1-5
size: few
length: 14
V: TRBV2
DNA: TGTGCCAGCAGTGAGGGACAGGGATCTCAGCCCCAGCATTTT
CDR3: CASSEGQGSQPQHF

D: NA
J: TRBJ2-1
size: NA
length: 15
V: TRBV6-1
DNA: TGTGCCAGCAGTGAATGGAGACTAGACTACAATGAGCAGTTCTTC
CDR3: CASSEWRLDYNEQFF

D: TRBD1
J: TRBJ1-5
size: NA
length: 16
V: TRBV11-2
DNA: TGTGCCAGCAGCGCACCCAGGGGGTTGGGCAATCAGCCCCAGCATTTT
CDR3: CASSAPRGLGNQPQHF

D: TRBD1
J: TRBJ2-7
size: NA
length: 14
V: TRBV3-1/TRBV3-2
DNA: TGTGCCAGCAGCCAAGGGGACAGGGGTTCCGAGCAGTACTTC
CDR3: CASSQGDRGSEQYF

D: NA
J: TRBJ1-4
size: few
length: 16
V: TRBV15
DNA: TGTGCCACCAGACTTGGACAGATTGCAACTAATGAAAAACTGTTTTTT
CDR3: CATRLGQIATNEKLFF

D: NA
J: TRBJ2-2
size: NA
length: 15
V: TRBV14
DNA: TGTGCCAGCAGCCAAGCACAGGGAGCTACCGGGGAGCTGTTTTTT
CDR3: CASSQAQGATGELFF

D: NA
J: TRBJ1-4
size: NA
length: 13
V: TRBV11-3
DNA: TGTGCCAGCAGCGGAGGGTCAAATGAAAAACTGTTTTTT
CDR3: CASSGGSNEKLFF

D: TRBD1
J: TRBJ1-1
size: NA
length: 14
V: TRBV19
DNA: TGTGCCAGTAACCGGGACAGGGGGCGTGCTGAAGCTTTCTTT
CDR3: CASNRDRGRAEAFF

D: NA
J: TRBJ1-2
size: NA
length: 15
V: TRBV5-5
DNA: TGTGCCAGCAGCGGAACAGGGAAAGGGGCCTATGGCTACACCTTC
CDR3: CASSGTGKGAYGYTF

D: NA
J: TRBJ1-4
size: NA
length: 19
V: TRBV20-1
DNA: TGCAGTGCTAGTCATTTTTGGGGGGTTAGGGGAGTCACTAATGAAAAACTGTTTTTT
CDR3: CSASHFWGVRGVTNEKLFF

D: TRBD1
J: TRBJ2-7
size: NA
length: 13
V: TRBV3-1/TRBV3-2
DNA: TGTGCCAGCAGCCAAGTCGAGGGGGCCGAGCAGTACTTC
CDR3: CASSQVEGAEQYF

D: NA
J: TRBJ1-4
size: NA
length: 15
V: TRBV5-4
DNA: TGTGCCAGCAGCAACCAGGGATCGTCTCATGAAAAACTGTTTTTT
CDR3: CASSNQGSSHEKLFF

D: NA
J: TRBJ2-1
size: few
length: 15
V: TRBV11-1
DNA: TGTGCCAGCAGCCTAGCATGGGGACACTACAATGAGCAGTTCTTC
CDR3: CASSLAWGHYNEQFF

D: NA
J: TRBJ2-6
size: NA
length: 13
V: TRBV7-9
DNA: TGTGCCAGCAGCTCGGGTCGCTCTAACGTCCTGACTTTC
CDR3: CASSSGRSNVLTF

D: NA
J: TRBJ2-5
size: NA
length: 13
V: TRBV12-3/TRBV12-4
DNA: TGTGCCAGCGGCAGACAGGAACAAGAGACCCAGTACTTC
CDR3: CASGRQEQETQYF

D: TRBD1
J: TRBJ1-5
size: NA
length: 16
V: TRBV6-5
DNA: TGTGCCAGCAGTTACTCTTCGACAGGGGGCAATCAGCCCCAGCATTTT
CDR3: CASSYSSTGGNQPQHF

D: NA
J: TRBJ2-3
size: NA
length: 16
V: TRBV6-2/TRBV6-3
DNA: TGTGCCAGCAGTTACGCCGGGATCGGCCGCACAGATACGCAGTATTTT
CDR3: CASSYAGIGRTDTQYF

D: TRBD2
J: TRBJ2-1
size: NA
length: 14
V: TRBV9
DNA: TGTGCCAGCAGAGGACTAGCGGGGTGTGAAGAGCAGTTCTTC
CDR3: CASRGLAGCEEQFF

D: NA
J: TRBJ1-4
size: NA
length: 11
V: TRBV30
DNA: TGTGCCTGGATGCGTAATGAAAAACTGTTTTTT
CDR3: CAWMRNEKLFF

D: NA
J: TRBJ2-1
size: NA
length: 14
V: TRBV11-2
DNA: TGTGCCAGCAGCTCCAGCGGAGGCTACAATGAGCAGTTCTTC
CDR3: CASSSSGGYNEQFF

D: TRBD2
J: TRBJ2-1
size: few
length: 14
V: TRBV3-1/TRBV3-2
DNA: TGTGCCAGCACTGGGGTAGCGGGAGTCAATGAGCAGTTCTTC
CDR3: CASTGVAGVNEQFF

D: NA
J: TRBJ1-1
size: NA
length: 13
V: TRBV2
DNA: TGTGCCAGCAGGACAGAAATGAACACTGAAGCTTTCTTT
CDR3: CASRTEMNTEAFF

D: NA
J: TRBJ2-3
size: NA
length: 13
V: TRBV9
DNA: TGTGCCAGCAACCCTAGGGGTACAGATACGCAGTATTTT
CDR3: CASNPRGTDTQYF

D: NA
J: TRBJ1-2
size: once
length: 14
V: TRBV6-5
DNA: TGTGCCAGCAGCCCAGGAAGGGGACTGTATGGCTACACCTTC
CDR3: CASSPGRGLYGYTF

D: NA
J: TRBJ2-5
size: NA
length: 12
V: TRBV6-5
DNA: TGTGCCAGCAGTTACTCCTTCGAGACCCAGTACTTC
CDR3: CASSYSFETQYF

D: NA
J: TRBJ2-1
size: NA
length: 12
V: TRBV19
DNA: TGTGCCAGTAGTATTCCTTACAATGAGCAGTTCTTC
CDR3: CASSIPYNEQFF

D: TRBD1
J: TRBJ1-5
size: few
length: 14
V: TRBV6-5
DNA: TGTGCCAGCCTTCCGGACAGGGTCGGTCAGCCCCAGCATTTT
CDR3: CASLPDRVGQPQHF

D: NA
J: TRBJ1-4
size: NA
length: 16
V: TRBV5-1
DNA: TGCGCCAGCAGCTTCCAGGTCGGACAGTCCAATGAAAAACTGTTTTTT
CDR3: CASSFQVGQSNEKLFF

D: NA
J: TRBJ2-7
size: NA
length: 16
V: TRBV27
DNA: TGTGCCAGCAGTTTTAGAGGGCGGAGCCACACCTACGAGCAGTACTTC
CDR3: CASSFRGRSHTYEQYF

D: NA
J: TRBJ1-4
size: NA
length: 14
V: TRBV5-1
DNA: TGCGCCAGCAGCTTGGGTGGGGCAAATGAAAAACTGTTTTTT
CDR3: CASSLGGANEKLFF

D: TRBD1
J: TRBJ2-2
size: once
length: 19
V: TRBV11-2
DNA: TGTGCCAGCAGCCCAACAATACAGGGGACAGGCATGAACACCGGGGAGCTGTTTTTT
CDR3: CASSPTIQGTGMNTGELFF

D: NA
J: TRBJ1-1
size: few
length: 14
V: TRBV10-3
DNA: TGTGCCATCAGGGACGCGGAGGCGAACACTGAAGCTTTCTTT
CDR3: CAIRDAEANTEAFF

D: TRBD2
J: TRBJ2-1
size: NA
length: 18
V: TRBV19
DNA: TGTGCCAGTAGTATTAATATTCGGGAGGCTGGGTTTTACAATGAGCAGTTCTTC
CDR3: CASSINIREAGFYNEQFF

D: NA
J: TRBJ1-5
size: NA
length: 14
V: TRBV6-5
DNA: TGTGCCAGAGATAGGCAGGGGTGCAATCAGCCCCAGCATTTT
CDR3: CARDRQGCNQPQHF

D: NA
J: TRBJ1-6
size: NA
length: 14
V: TRBV5-4
DNA: TGTGCCAGCAGCTTGGCCAGGAACGGTTCACCCCTCCACTTT
CDR3: CASSLARNGSPLHF

D: TRBD2
J: TRBJ2-7
size: NA
length: 15
V: TRBV5-4
DNA: TGTGCCAGCAGCTTACTAGCGGGAGGAGGCTACGAGCAGTACTTC
CDR3: CASSLLAGGGYEQYF

D: TRBD1
J: TRBJ2-7
size: NA
length: 15
V: TRBV5-1
DNA: TGCGCCAGCAGACCGGGACAGGGGGCGTCCTACGAGCAGTACTTC
CDR3: CASRPGQGASYEQYF

D: TRBD2
J: TRBJ2-7
size: NA
length: 12
V: TRBV6-6
DNA: TGTGCCAGCAGGGCCGGGGAGGGCGGGCAGTACTTC
CDR3: CASRAGEGGQYF

D: NA
J: TRBJ1-5
size: NA
length: 14
V: TRBV6-1
DNA: TGTGCCAGCAGTGAATCAGGAATCAATCAGCCCCAGCATTTT
CDR3: CASSESGINQPQHF

D: TRBD2
J: TRBJ2-5
size: NA
length: 17
V: TRBV5-1
DNA: TGCGCCAGCAGCCCCCTGCGACTAGCGGATAACCAAGAGACCCAGTACTTC
CDR3: CASSPLRLADNQETQYF

D: NA
J: TRBJ1-3
size: few
length: 15
V: TRBV3-1/TRBV3-2
DNA: TGTGCCAGCAGCCCACTCAGGGACTCTGGAAACACCATATATTTT
CDR3: CASSPLRDSGNTIYF

D: TRBD1
J: TRBJ1-1
size: NA
length: 14
V: TRBV5-1
DNA: TGCGCCAGCAGCCTAGCCGGGACAGGGACTGAAGCTTTCTTT
CDR3: CASSLAGTGTEAFF

D: NA
J: TRBJ1-3
size: once
length: 14
V: TRBV9
DNA: TGTGCCAGCAGCGTAGCGAGCTCTGGAAACACCATATATTTT
CDR3: CASSVASSGNTIYF

D: NA
J: TRBJ1-2
size: few
length: 14
V: TRBV28
DNA: TGTGCCAGCAGTCCGGGGGGAACTAACTATGGCTACACCTTC
CDR3: CASSPGGTNYGYTF